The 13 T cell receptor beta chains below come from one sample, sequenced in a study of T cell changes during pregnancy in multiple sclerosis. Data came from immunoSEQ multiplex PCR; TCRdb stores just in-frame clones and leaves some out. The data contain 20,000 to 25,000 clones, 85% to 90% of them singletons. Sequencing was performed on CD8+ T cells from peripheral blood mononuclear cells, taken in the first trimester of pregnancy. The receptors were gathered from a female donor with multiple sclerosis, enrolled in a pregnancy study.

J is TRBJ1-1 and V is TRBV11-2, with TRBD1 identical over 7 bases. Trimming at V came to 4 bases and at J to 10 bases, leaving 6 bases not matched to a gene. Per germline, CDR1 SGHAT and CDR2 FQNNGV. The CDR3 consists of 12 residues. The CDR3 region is CASSYGQVIAFF. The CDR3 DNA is TGTGCCAGCAGCTACGGACAGGTCATAGCTTTCTTT.

The CDR3 loop reads CASSESTGVWRETDTQYF. CDR3 nucleotide sequence: TGCGCCAGCAGTGAGTCGACGGGGGTCTGGCGGGAGACAGATACGCAGTATTTT. The gene calls are TRBV10-2 and TRBJ2-3; TRBD2 matches 7 bases. Germline lookup yields CDR1 WSHSY and CDR2 SAAADI. The CDR3 is made up of 18 amino acids. Losses at the gene ends were 0 bases for V and 3 bases for J; bases not matched to a gene: 12.

DNA for the CDR3: TGTGCCAGCAGCTTATCGATGTCAGGTGGCTACACCTTC. Translating it yields CASSLSMSGGYTF. The J gene is TRBJ1-2, the V gene TRBV11-2; D gene ambiguous. The V and J ends lost 2 bases and 7 bases respectively, with 11 bases between them. Germline lookup yields CDR1 SGHAT and CDR2 FQNNGV. This CDR3 contains 13 residues. The full variable domain, in which reference TRBV11-2 and TRBJ1-2 provide the parts outside the CDR3, is EAGVAQSPRYKIIEKRQSVAFWCNPISGHATLYWYQQILGQGPKLLIQFQNNGVVDDSQLPKDRFSAERLKGVDSTLKIQPAKLEDSAVYLCASSLSMSGGYTFGSGTRLTVV.

CDR3 residues: CASSQESPYVAKNIQYF. CDR3 DNA sequence: TGCGCCAGCAGCCAAGAGAGCCCGTACGTAGCCAAAAACATTCAGTACTTC. V and J are TRBV4-3 and TRBJ2-4; no clear D. The CDR3 extends over 17 amino acids. Germline CDR1 reads LGHNA; CDR2 reads YSLEER. V shed 0 bases and J shed 0 bases, with 12 bases lying between them.

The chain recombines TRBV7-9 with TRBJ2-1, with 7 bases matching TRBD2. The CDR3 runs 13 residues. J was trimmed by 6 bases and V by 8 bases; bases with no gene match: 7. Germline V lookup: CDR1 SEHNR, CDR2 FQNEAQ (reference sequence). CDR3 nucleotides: TGTGCCAGCGGGAGCGGGACGTTCAATGAGCAGTTCTTC. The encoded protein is CASGSGTFNEQFF. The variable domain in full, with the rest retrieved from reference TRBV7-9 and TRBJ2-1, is DTGVSQNPRHKITKRGQNVTFRCDPISEHNRLYWYRQTLGQGPEFLTYFQNEAQLEKSRLLSDRFSAERPKGSFSTLEIQRTEQGDSAMYLCASGSGTFNEQFFGPGTRLTVL.

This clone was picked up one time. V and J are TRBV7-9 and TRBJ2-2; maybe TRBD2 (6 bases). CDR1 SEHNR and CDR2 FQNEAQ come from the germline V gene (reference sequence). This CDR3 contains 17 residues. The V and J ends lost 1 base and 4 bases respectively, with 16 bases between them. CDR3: CASSLGGRQASTGELFF. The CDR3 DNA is TGTGCCAGCAGCTTAGGTGGGAGGCAGGCGAGCACCGGGGAGCTGTTTTTT.

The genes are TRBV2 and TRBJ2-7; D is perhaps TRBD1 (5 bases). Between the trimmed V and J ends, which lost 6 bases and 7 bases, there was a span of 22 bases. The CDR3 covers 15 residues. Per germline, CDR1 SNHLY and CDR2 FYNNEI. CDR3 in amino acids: CASRPLDQGLGEQYF. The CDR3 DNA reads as TGTGCCAGCAGGCCCTTGGACCAGGGATTGGGGGAGCAGTACTTC.

CDR3 amino acids: CASSEGGQGAEYF. The CDR3 DNA follows: TGTGCCAGCAGCGAGGGGGGACAGGGGGCTGAGTACTTC. The J gene is TRBJ2-4, the V gene TRBV9; 12 bases align to TRBD1. Trimming at V came to 3 bases and at J to 14 bases, leaving 6 bases not matched to a gene. The length of the CDR3 is 13 residues. CDR1 SGDLS and CDR2 YYNGEE come from the germline V gene.

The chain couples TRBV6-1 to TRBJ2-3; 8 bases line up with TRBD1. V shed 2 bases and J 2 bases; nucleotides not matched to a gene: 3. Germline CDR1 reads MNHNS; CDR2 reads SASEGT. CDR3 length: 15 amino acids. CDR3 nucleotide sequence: TGTGCCAGCAGTGAAATCCAGGGGGCCACAGATACGCAGTATTTT. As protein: CASSEIQGATDTQYF.

DNA for the CDR3: TGTGCCAGCAGTCCACGACAAGCCGCCCAAGAGACCCAGTACTTC. It specifies CASSPRQAAQETQYF. The chain joins TRBV27 to TRBJ2-5; D unresolved. The CDR3 extends over 15 amino acids. Trimming removed 5 bases from V and 1 base from J, with 14 bases in between. Germline CDR1 is MNHEY and CDR2 is SMNVEV (reference sequence).

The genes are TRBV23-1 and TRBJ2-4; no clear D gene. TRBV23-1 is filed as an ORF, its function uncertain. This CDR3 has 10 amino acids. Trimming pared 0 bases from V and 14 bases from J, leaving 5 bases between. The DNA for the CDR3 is TGCGCCAGCAGTCAATCGTTCAAGTACTTC. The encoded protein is CASSQSFKYF.

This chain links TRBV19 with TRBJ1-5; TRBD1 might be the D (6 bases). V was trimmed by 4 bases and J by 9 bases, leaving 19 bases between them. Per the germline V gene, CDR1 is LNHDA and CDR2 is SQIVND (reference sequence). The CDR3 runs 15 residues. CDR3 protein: CASSSTRTVEPPQHF. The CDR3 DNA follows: TGTGCCAGTAGTAGCACCCGGACAGTTGAACCGCCCCAGCATTTT.

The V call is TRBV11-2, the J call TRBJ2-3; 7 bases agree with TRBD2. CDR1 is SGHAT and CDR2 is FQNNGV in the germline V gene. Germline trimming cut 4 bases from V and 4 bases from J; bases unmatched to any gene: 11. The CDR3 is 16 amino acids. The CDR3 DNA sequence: TGTGCCAGCAGCTCCCCGAGGCGGGAGATTCCAGATACGCAGTATTTT. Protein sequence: CASSSPRREIPDTQYF. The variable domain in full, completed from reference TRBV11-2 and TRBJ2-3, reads EAGVAQSPRYKIIEKRQSVAFWCNPISGHATLYWYQQILGQGPKLLIQFQNNGVVDDSQLPKDRFSAERLKGVDSTLKIQPAKLEDSAVYLCASSSPRREIPDTQYFGPGTRLTVL.